This entry lists 20 T cell receptor beta chains sequenced from one sample in a study of CD8 T cells in ankylosing spondylitis. General study results and limits: There was a TCR beta motif, made of several highly homologous variants, that appeared characteristic of ankylosing spondylitis blood.

MiXCR was run by TCRdb on the 5' RACE reads, yielding one entry per CDR3 protein. The sample holds under 850,000 distinct CDR3 sequences; roughly 19% are singletons and the top ten take about 20%. These receptors have no identified antigens. The sequencing input was blood, either unsorted or a sorted T cell fraction (not recorded which). The receptor source for this set is a male donor with ankylosing spondylitis.

The chain uses TRBV12-3 or TRBV12-4 and TRBJ1-4, with unresolved D. The CDR3 consists of 12 residues. Trimming left V 3 bases short and J 8 bases short, with 7 bases between. The CDR3 nucleotides read TGTGCCAGCAGTTTGGTGCGGGAAAAACTGTTTTTT. This codes for CASSLVREKLFF.

In its sample, this clonotype was seen a few times. The chain employs TRBV12-3 or TRBV12-4 and TRBJ1-1; D gene unclear. V dropped 11 bases and J dropped 0 bases, with 19 bases sitting between them. The CDR3 totals 15 residues. The CDR3 loop is CASKGGDKLNTEAFF. CDR3 nucleotides: TGTGCCTCTAAGGGAGGTGATAAATTGAACACTGAAGCTTTCTTT.

The chain links TRBV28 to TRBJ2-2; D remains ambiguous. Germline V gene data show CDR1 as MDHEN and CDR2 as SYDVKM. This CDR3 has 14 residues. Trimming pared 5 bases from V and 4 bases from J, leaving 11 bases between. The CDR3 sequence: CASSGPVGTGELFF. For the CDR3, the DNA is TGTGCCAGCAGTGGGCCAGTTGGCACCGGGGAGCTGTTTTTT.

The chain employs TRBV29-1 and TRBJ2-1, with 9 positions matching TRBD1. CDR3 size: 15 residues. The trim removed 6 bases at V and 2 bases at J, leaving 8 bases unmatched. Germline V lookup: CDR1 SQVTM, CDR2 ANQGSEA. The CDR3 spells CSVLRRQGAYNEQFF. CDR3 nucleotides: TGCAGCGTCTTGCGAAGACAGGGGGCCTACAATGAGCAGTTCTTC.

The V call is TRBV20-1, the J call TRBJ1-1; a weak D match, TRBD1 (5 bases). The CDR3 covers 15 residues. V shed 3 bases and J shed 4 bases, with 18 bases lying between them. The germline V gene encodes CDR1 DFQATT and CDR2 SNEGSKA (reference sequence). CDR3 sequence (DNA): TGCAGTGCTAGTGGTAGATTATTGGGGGGCACTGAAGCTTTCTTT. Residues: CSASGRLLGGTEAFF.

This clonotype has only a few counts. For the CDR3, the DNA is TGTGCCAGCAGGGGGGTGTACACTGAAGCTTTCTTT. Protein sequence: CASRGVYTEAFF. The J gene is TRBJ1-1, the V gene TRBV6-1, with D maybe TRBD1 (5 bases). The ends were cut back, 6 bases at V and 3 bases at J, with 8 bases in the middle. This CDR3 has 12 residues. Germline CDR1 is MNHNS and CDR2 is SASEGT.

This clonotype occurred a few times. This rearrangement joins TRBV12-3 or TRBV12-4 to TRBJ2-3; unclear D gene. The CDR3 sequence is 12 residues long. Trimming stripped 2 bases from V and 5 bases from J, with 5 bases between. The CDR3, as DNA: TGTGCCAGCAGTTTATGGGTAGATACGCAGTATTTT. Protein product: CASSLWVDTQYF.

This chain joins TRBV5-6 and TRBJ1-1; D might be TRBD1 (5 bases). The CDR3 length is 16 residues. Trimming pared 3 bases from V and 0 bases from J, leaving 15 bases between. CDR1 is SGHDT and CDR2 is YYEEEE in the germline V gene. Here the CDR3 DNA reads TGTGCCAGCAGCTACTTGACCCGGGACTTGAACACTGAAGCTTTCTTT. This encodes CASSYLTRDLNTEAFF.

The genes are TRBV11-3 and TRBJ2-3; no definite D call. V was shortened by 0 bases and J by 2 bases, with 12 bases between the two germline ends. The CDR3 runs 16 residues. Germline V gene data show CDR1 as SGHNT and CDR2 as YENEEA. This CDR3 is CASSLDQVMDTDTQYF. CDR3 DNA: TGTGCCAGCAGCTTAGACCAGGTGATGGACACAGATACGCAGTATTTT.

The table lists this clonotype with a few counts. V gene TRBV6-1 combines with J gene TRBJ2-1; TRBD2 matches 12 bases. V trimming: 8 bases; J trimming: 9 bases; junction bases outside the gene matches: 5. Per the germline V gene, CDR1 is MNHNS and CDR2 is SASEGT. The CDR3 contains 13 residues. DNA for the CDR3: TGTGCCAGCCGCGAGGGACTAGCGGGTGAGCAGTTCTTC. This encodes CASREGLAGEQFF.

This CDR3 is CSVPREGGNTEAFF. The DNA for the CDR3 is TGCAGCGTCCCCCGGGAGGGAGGAAACACTGAAGCTTTCTTT. The chain uses TRBV29-1 and TRBJ1-1; D unresolved. Germline V CDR1 and CDR2: SQVTM, ANQGSEA. The CDR3 loop spans 14 amino acids. Trimming took off 6 bases at V and 2 bases at J, with 16 bases between the two ends.

This clonotype has just a few counts. The DNA of the CDR3 is TGTGCCAGCAATGGGGGTCTCGGCTACACCTTC. Encoded protein: CASNGGLGYTF. The chain combines TRBV9 with TRBJ1-2, with D maybe TRBD1 (5 bases). The CDR3 extends over 11 amino acids. Germline V gene sequence: CDR1 SGDLS, CDR2 YYNGEE. Trimming shortened V by 6 bases and J by 8 bases, and 11 bases separated the two germline ends.

This clonotype was detected only a few times. This chain connects TRBV12-3 or TRBV12-4 to TRBJ1-5; D is ambiguous. V was trimmed by 4 bases and J by 7 bases, leaving 14 bases between them. The CDR3 totals 14 residues. This CDR3 is CASSWESVGQPQHF. For the CDR3, the DNA is TGTGCCAGCAGTTGGGAGTCAGTGGGGCAGCCCCAGCATTTT.

This clonotype was recorded many times. The chain recombines TRBV12-3 or TRBV12-4 with TRBJ2-3; unclear D gene. The CDR3 has 13 amino acids. V lost 8 bases, J lost 1 base, and 10 bases lay in between. This chain's CDR3 is CASRSRGTDTQYF. CDR3 DNA: TGTGCCAGCCGAAGCAGAGGCACAGATACGCAGTATTTT.

The V and J genes are TRBV7-3 and TRBJ2-7; D may be TRBD2 (6 bases). Trimming cost V 3 bases and J 6 bases, with 12 bases left between them. The CDR3 has 13 amino acids. Per germline, CDR1 SGHTA and CDR2 FQGTGA. CDR3 DNA: TGTGCCAGCAGCTTGACGGGGGTGGGCGAGCAGTACTTC. Its translation is CASSLTGVGEQYF.

V and J are TRBV5-1 and TRBJ1-5; 7 nucleotides match TRBD1. The CDR3 loop spans 15 amino acids. Germline lookup yields CDR1 SGHRS and CDR2 YFSETQ. J was trimmed by 3 bases and V by 1 base; bases with no gene match: 4. The DNA for the CDR3 is TGCGCCAGCAGCTTGAGGGGGCTGAACAATCAGCCCCAGCATTTT. Protein sequence: CASSLRGLNNQPQHF.

The sample holds many counts of this clonotype. The V gene is TRBV10-3, the J gene TRBJ1-5; 8 bases are shared with TRBD1. The CDR3 is 15 residues long. Germline assignment: CDR1 ENHRY and CDR2 SYGVKD. The V and J ends lost 6 bases and 0 bases, in that order; junction bases with no gene match: 4. The CDR3 DNA sequence: TGTGCCATCAGGGCGACAGGGGATAGCAATCAGCCCCAGCATTTT. Translated, it gives CAIRATGDSNQPQHF.

Ten or more counts support this clonotype. This chain links TRBV5-6 with TRBJ1-1; D not resolved. The V end lost 2 bases, the J end lost 2 bases, and 13 bases lay between the germline ends. The CDR3 has 15 amino acids. The germline CDR1 and CDR2 sequences are SGHDT and YYEEEE. In nucleotides, the CDR3 is TGTGCCAGCAGCTTCGTAGGGAGCCCTAACACTGAAGCTTTCTTT. Translated, it gives CASSFVGSPNTEAFF.

The chain links TRBV28 to TRBJ1-1, with 8 bases that match TRBD1. CDR3 length equals 18 residues. Germline V gene sequence: CDR1 MDHEN, CDR2 SYDVKM. Trimming cost V 6 bases and J 1 base; bases outside gene matches: 16. This CDR3 reads CASSPDRGRAAANTEAFF. In nucleotides, the CDR3 is TGTGCCAGCAGCCCCGACAGGGGCCGTGCGGCAGCGAACACTGAAGCTTTCTTT.

The CDR3 sequence: CASSLGEGGFSPLHF. CDR3 nucleotides: TGCGCCAGCAGCCTGGGTGAGGGAGGTTTTTCACCCCTCCACTTT. This chain joins TRBV5-1 and TRBJ1-6; no definite D call. Trimming cost V 4 bases and J 9 bases, with 17 bases left between them. Germline CDR1 and CDR2: SGHRS and YFSETQ. The CDR3 runs 15 residues.